This TCR beta chain was sequenced during a study of CD8 T cells in ankylosing spondylitis. Study-level results: As for the disease-linked clones, they showed a CD8+ phenotype and occurred at relatively low frequencies in peripheral blood. Reportedly, matched ankylosing spondylitis synovial fluid was significantly enriched for disease-linked clones. Under 10 highly homologous variants formed a TCR beta motif that appeared characteristic of ankylosing spondylitis blood. Prior literature has documented some motif variants in synovial fluid and blood from reactive arthritis.

Remarks on this clonotype: Its antigen is not identified.

Trimming cost V 5 bases and J 6 bases; bases outside gene matches: 7. The CDR3 spans 13 residues. Germline loops: CDR1 SGHTA, CDR2 FQGNSA. Quantitative 5'-RACE with molecular barcodes produced the TCR beta libraries. TCRdb redid the calling of the 5' RACE reads with MiXCR, one entry per CDR3 protein. The sample shows some 840,000 distinct CDR3 sequences, 12% of them seen only once. This chain uses TRBV7-2 with TRBJ2-7, with TRBD1 identical over 7 bases. The sample was blood, either unsorted or a sorted T cell fraction (not recorded which). The source is a male donor with ankylosing spondylitis. The CDR3 DNA follows: TGTGCCAGCAGCCGGGACAGATCCGGCGAGCAGTACTTC. It encodes CASSRDRSGEQYF.